This T cell receptor (beta chain) is from a study of glioma-infiltrating T cells. TCR alpha and beta CDR3 regions were amplified from RNA using iRepertoire nested multiplex PCR. For one-step reverse transcription and amplification, about 90-450 ng of tissue mRNA or PBMC total RNA was used. TCRdb reprocessed the multiplex PCR reads via MiXCR and lists one record per CDR3 protein. The table lists around 90,000 distinct CDR3 sequences, roughly 37% of them singletons. The sample holds many counts of this clonotype. Antigen specificity is unknown. The V and J ends lost 5 bases and 4 bases respectively, with 14 bases between them. Looked up from germline, CDR1 is SGHAT and CDR2 is FQNNGV. This CDR3 has 14 residues. Notes on the study in general: Gliomas, especially low-grade, showed above-expected tissue-blood divergence; non-neoplastic patients showed below. Only very few CDR3 sequences appeared in both tissue and blood.

Sequenced: glioma tissue, nonneoplastic brain tissue, or PBMCs (not recorded which). The TCR was taken from a human donor with low-grade glioma or glioblastoma, undergoing nonglioma brain surgery, or in good health (not recorded which). V and J are TRBV11-2 and TRBJ2-5, with D possibly being TRBD2 (5 bases). CDR3 residues: CASSQIQGRETQYF. The CDR3 DNA reads TGTGCCAGCAGCCAAATACAAGGGAGAGAGACCCAGTACTTC.